The 14 T cell receptor beta chains given below trace back to one sample, sequenced in a study of tumor and adjacent non-tumor tissue in lung cancer. Three rounds of nested PCR, following a modified ARM-PCR protocol, produced the TCRbeta library. TCRdb called the multiplex PCR reads again in MiXCR, with one record for every CDR3 protein. The repertoire holds 90,000 to 100,000 distinct CDR3 sequences, with 75% to 85% as singletons. This sample's RNA came from whole unsorted tissue. This non-tumor lung sample came from over 3 cm beyond the tumor edge. Sequenced material: distant non-tumor lung tissue. The source of these receptors is a man between 60 and 75 years old with small cell lung cancer.

About this clonotype: A junction boundary mismatches the germline segment, possibly from a read error. This rearrangement joins TRBV29-1 to TRBJ2-5; 11 nucleotides match TRBD2. This CDR3 is built from 15 residues. The germline V gene encodes CDR1 SQVTM and CDR2 ANQGSEA. CDR3 sequence reads: CSIEEGLAGGETQYF. The DNA for the CDR3 is TGCAGCATTGAGGAGGGATTAGCGGGAGGGGAAACCCAGTACTTC.

With respect to this clonotype: The junction differs from germline at one of its ends, possibly a read error. V gene TRBV11-2 combines with J gene TRBJ2-1; D may be TRBD1 (5 bases). This CDR3 contains 14 residues. Germline CDR1 is SGHAT and CDR2 is FQNNGV. In nucleotides, the CDR3 is TGTGTCAGCCAGAAGCGCCAGGGCGACAATGAGCAATTGTTC. Protein product: CVSQKRQGDNEQLF. Variable domain in full (rest from reference TRBV11-2 and TRBJ2-1): EAGVAQSPRYKIIEKRQSVAFWCNPISGHATLYWYQQILGQGPKLLIQFQNNGVVDDSQLPKDRFSAERLKGVDSTLKIQPAKLEDSAVYLCVSQKRQGDNEQLFGPGTRLTVL.

Concerning this clonotype: Here the CDR3 omits its conserved ending phenylalanine or tryptophan, so a read error is the likely source. The chain has TRBV12-3 or TRBV12-4 and TRBJ2-7; 16 bases are shared with TRBD2. The CDR3 length is 15 residues. Trimming removed 6 bases from V and 6 bases from J; junction bases left unmatched: 5. CDR3 DNA sequence: TGTGCCAGCAGCACGGGACTAGCGGGAGGGAGCGAGCAGTACCCG. It translates to CASSTGLAGGSEQYP.

This clonotype was detected only a few times. For the CDR3, the DNA is TGTGCCACCCTAGCTGGGGGGAGGTCGACGTGGAATGAGCAGTTCTTC. This encodes CATLAGGRSTWNEQFF. The chain is built from TRBV19 and TRBJ2-1; D is perhaps TRBD2 (6 bases). CDR1 is LNHDA, CDR2 SQIVND, per germline (reference sequence). The CDR3 sequence is 16 residues long. V gave up 10 bases and J gave up 7 bases, with 26 bases separating them.

With regard to this clonotype: Its ends do not fully match the called genes, so a read error is possible. The CDR3 bases are TGTACCAGCAGCTCACTCTATTTAGCGGGAGACACCTACGAGCAGTACTTT. It codes for CTSSSLYLAGDTYEQYF. This chain links TRBV6-6 with TRBJ2-7, with 9 bases identical to TRBD2. This CDR3 contains 17 residues. The germline V gene has CDR1 MNHNY and CDR2 SVGAGI (reference sequence).

As for this clonotype: This sequence may be a read error, since a much larger clone differs from it by one base. The chain couples TRBV20-1 to TRBJ2-3; 11 bases agree with TRBD2. Germline V lookup: CDR1 DFQATT, CDR2 SNEGSKA (reference sequence). The V segment lost 3 bases and the J segment 4 bases; nucleotides outside the gene matches: 6. The CDR3 spans 15 residues. As DNA, the CDR3 is TGCAGTGCTAGGGGACTAGCGGCAGTTGCAGATACGCAGTATTTT. Translated: CSARGLAAVADTQYF.

The chain is built from TRBV30 and TRBJ2-1; 8 bases line up with TRBD2. The germline V gene has CDR1 GTSNPN and CDR2 SVGIG (reference sequence). This CDR3 spans 13 amino acids. The junction had 10 bases not matched to a gene; V was cut back by 0 bases and J by 15 bases. CDR3 sequence: CAWSVTSGSGLFF. Here the CDR3 DNA reads TGTGCCTGGAGTGTGACGAGCGGGAGTGGACTGTTCTTC. The whole variable domain, remainder taken from reference TRBV30 and TRBJ2-1, is SQTIHQWPATLVQPVGSPLSLECTVEGTSNPNLYWYRQAAGRGLQLLFYSVGIGQISSEVPQNLSASRPQDRQFILSSKKLLLSDSGFYLCAWSVTSGSGLFFGPGTRLTVL.

A remark on this clonotype: The conserved phenylalanine or tryptophan normally closing the CDR3 is absent here, so this likely arose from a read error. The chain joins TRBV5-4 to TRBJ2-5; TRBD2 aligns across 12 bases. This CDR3 has 18 amino acids. Germline assignment: CDR1 SGHNT and CDR2 YYREEE (reference sequence). The CDR3 loop reads CASSLAGPLGLAGETQYV. Written as DNA, the CDR3 is TGCGCCAGCAGCTTGGCCGGCCCCTTGGGACTAGCGGGAGAGACCCAGTACGTC.

Comment on this clonotype: A much larger clone is a single base away; this may be a read error. J is TRBJ2-7 and V is TRBV5-1; D is perhaps TRBD1 (8 bases). CDR1 SGHRS and CDR2 YFSETQ come from the germline V gene. CDR3 size: 14 residues. The CDR3 DNA is TGCGCCAGCGGAGAAACAGGGGGGGCCTACGATCAGTACTTC. Amino acids: CASGETGGAYDQYF.

This clonotype was seen many times. The chain combines TRBV7-9 with TRBJ2-1, with D unclear. Trimming stripped 1 base from V and 4 bases from J, with 2 bases between. The CDR3 has 12 residues. Germline V lookup: CDR1 SEHNR, CDR2 FQNEAQ (reference sequence). CDR3 in DNA: TGTGCCAGCAGCTTAGATTACAATGAGCAGTTCTTC. It encodes CASSLDYNEQFF.

Turning to this clonotype: A read error may produce the germline difference seen at one junction end. CDR3 nucleotides: TGTGCCAGCAGCCGAAAGGGCAGCTTCTATGACTACACCTTC. It specifies CASSRKGSFYDYTF. V is TRBV7-9 and J is TRBJ1-2; D not certain. The germline gives CDR1 SEHNR, CDR2 FQNEAQ (reference sequence). The CDR3 is made up of 14 amino acids.

At least ten counts were recorded for this clonotype. This chain links TRBV12-3 or TRBV12-4 with TRBJ1-2, with D possibly TRBD1 on 6 matching bases. This CDR3 spans 14 amino acids. Trimming removed 4 bases from V and 7 bases from J, with 16 bases in between. This chain's CDR3 is CASSYSRPGVGYTF. CDR3 coding DNA: TGTGCCAGCAGTTATTCCCGCCCAGGGGTTGGCTACACCTTC.

The rearrangement links TRBV30 to TRBJ2-1, with 14 nucleotides matching TRBD2. In germline, CDR1 is GTSNPN, CDR2 SVGIG (reference sequence). With V trimmed by 3 bases and J by 6 bases, 4 bases remained unmatched. CDR3 length: 15 residues. CDR3 sequence (DNA): TGTGCCTGGAGCCGAGGGACTAGCGGGAGCAATGAGCAGTTCTTC. Translated: CAWSRGTSGSNEQFF.

Judged by abundance, this clonotype is medium-sized. This rearrangement joins TRBV29-1 to TRBJ1-1; 7 bases line up with TRBD1. Unmatched junction bases numbered 14, after V lost 6 bases and J lost 10 bases. The CDR3 length is 13 residues. CDR1 SQVTM and CDR2 ANQGSEA come from the germline V gene. CDR3 protein: CSVSSGTAEPAFF. DNA of the CDR3: TGCAGCGTCTCCTCAGGGACAGCCGAGCCAGCTTTCTTT.